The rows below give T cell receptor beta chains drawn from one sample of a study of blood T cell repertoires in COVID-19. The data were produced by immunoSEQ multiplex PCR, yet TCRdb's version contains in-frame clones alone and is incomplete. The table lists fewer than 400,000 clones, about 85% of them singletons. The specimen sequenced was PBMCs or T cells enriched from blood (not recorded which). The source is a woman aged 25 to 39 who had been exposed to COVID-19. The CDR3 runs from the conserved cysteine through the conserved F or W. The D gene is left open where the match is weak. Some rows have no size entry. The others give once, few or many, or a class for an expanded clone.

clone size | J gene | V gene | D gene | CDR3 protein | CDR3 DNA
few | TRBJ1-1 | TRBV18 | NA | CASSPLTDMNTEAFF | TGTGCCAGCTCACCACTTACAGACATGAACACTGAAGCTTTCTTT
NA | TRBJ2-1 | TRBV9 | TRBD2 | CASSVLAGVGNEQFF | TGTGCCAGCAGCGTACTAGCGGGAGTGGGCAATGAGCAGTTCTTC
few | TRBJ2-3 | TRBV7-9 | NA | CASSLVGLPTADTQYF | TGTGCCAGCAGCTTAGTTGGGCTACCAACAGCAGATACGCAGTATTTT
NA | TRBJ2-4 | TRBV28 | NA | CASSLAGSAKNIQYF | TGTGCCAGCAGTTTGGCGGGGTCCGCCAAAAACATTCAGTACTTC
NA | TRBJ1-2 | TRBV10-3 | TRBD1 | CAISESRGLGANYGYTF | TGTGCCATCAGTGAGTCGAGGGGGCTTGGAGCTAACTATGGCTACACCTTC
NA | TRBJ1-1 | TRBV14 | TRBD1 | CASSQRTGGPNTEAFF | TGTGCCAGCAGCCAGAGGACAGGGGGCCCTAACACTGAAGCTTTCTTT
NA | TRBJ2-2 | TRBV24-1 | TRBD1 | CATSESWTGFANTGELFF | TGTGCCACCAGTGAGAGCTGGACAGGGTTCGCGAACACCGGGGAGCTGTTTTTT
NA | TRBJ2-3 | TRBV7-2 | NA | CASSSLSTSTDTQYF | TGTGCCAGCAGCTCCCTGTCTACTAGCACAGATACGCAGTATTTT
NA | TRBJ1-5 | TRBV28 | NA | CASRITGGVGSNQPQHF | TGTGCCAGCAGGATCACGGGAGGGGTCGGTAGCAATCAGCCCCAGCATTTT
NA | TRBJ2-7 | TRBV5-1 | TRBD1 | CASSFGQGSRDEQYF | TGCGCCAGCAGCTTCGGACAGGGATCCCGGGACGAGCAGTACTTC
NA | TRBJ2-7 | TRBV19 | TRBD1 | CASSTSGTGPYEQYF | TGTGCCAGTAGTACATCCGGGACAGGGCCGTACGAGCAGTACTTC
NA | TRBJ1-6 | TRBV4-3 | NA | CASSLGQLNSPLHF | TGCGCCAGCAGCCTCGGACAGCTTAATTCACCCCTCCACTTT
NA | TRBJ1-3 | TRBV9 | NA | CASSPRMGGSSGNTIYF | TGTGCCAGCAGCCCCCGGATGGGGGGGAGCTCTGGAAACACCATATATTTT
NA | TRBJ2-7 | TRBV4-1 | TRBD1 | CASSQDFRDRAYEQYF | TGCGCCAGCAGCCAAGATTTCCGGGACAGAGCCTACGAGCAGTACTTC
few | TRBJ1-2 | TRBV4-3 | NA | CASSPGRGREGYTF | TGCGCCAGCAGCCCCGGACGGGGGAGAGAGGGCTACACCTTC
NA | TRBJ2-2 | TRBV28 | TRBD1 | CASSETGGPGELFF | TGTGCCAGCAGTGAGACAGGGGGCCCCGGGGAGCTGTTTTTT
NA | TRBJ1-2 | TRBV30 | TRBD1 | CAWSAGQGAAGYTF | TGTGCCTGGAGTGCGGGACAGGGGGCAGCGGGCTACACCTTC
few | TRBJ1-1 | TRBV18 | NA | CASSTGNTEAFF | TGTGCCAGCTCAACAGGGAACACTGAAGCTTTCTTT
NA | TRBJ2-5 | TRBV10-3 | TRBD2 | CAISEGGTSQPVGTQYF | TGTGCCATCAGTGAGGGGGGGACTAGCCAACCCGTCGGGACCCAGTACTTC
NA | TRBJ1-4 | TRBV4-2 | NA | CASSQEYSRDTSTNEKLFF | TGTGCCAGCAGCCAAGAGTATTCTCGGGACACCTCAACTAATGAAAAACTGTTTTTT
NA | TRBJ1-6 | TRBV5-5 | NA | CASSLGPGGQNSPLHF | TGTGCCAGCAGCTTGGGGCCGGGGGGCCAAAATTCACCCCTCCACTTT
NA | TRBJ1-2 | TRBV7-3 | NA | CASSLLGRGLSNGYTF | TGTGCCAGCAGCCTGCTGGGTAGGGGACTATCGAATGGCTACACCTTC
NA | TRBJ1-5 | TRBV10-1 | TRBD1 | CASSESDREFQPQHF | TGCGCCAGCAGTGAGTCTGACAGGGAATTTCAGCCCCAGCATTTT
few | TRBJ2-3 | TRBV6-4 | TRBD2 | CASSPSGGADTQYF | TGTGCCAGCAGTCCCAGCGGGGGGGCAGATACGCAGTATTTT
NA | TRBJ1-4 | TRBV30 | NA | CAWSVRRGNEKLFF | TGTGCCTGGAGTGTAAGAAGGGGTAATGAAAAACTGTTTTTT
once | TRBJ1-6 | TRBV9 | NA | CASSPLGGGANGNSPLHF | TGTGCCAGCAGCCCATTGGGGGGAGGGGCCAACGGGAATTCACCCCTCCACTTT
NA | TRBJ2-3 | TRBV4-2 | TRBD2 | CASSHGGTSGASDTQYF | TGTGCCAGCAGCCACGGCGGGACTAGCGGGGCGTCAGATACGCAGTATTTT
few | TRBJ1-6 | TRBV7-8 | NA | CASSSDRIANSPLHF | TGTGCCAGCAGCTCCGACAGAATTGCAAATTCACCCCTCCACTTT
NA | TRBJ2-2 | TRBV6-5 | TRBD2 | CASSYLAGGPGELFF | TGTGCCAGCAGTTACCTAGCGGGGGGGCCCGGGGAGCTGTTTTTT
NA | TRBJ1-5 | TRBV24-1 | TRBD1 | CATSAPDRVDQPQHF | TGTGCCACCAGTGCCCCGGACAGGGTCGATCAGCCCCAGCATTTT
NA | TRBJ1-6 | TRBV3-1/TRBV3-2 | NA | CASSQARGGNSPLHF | TGTGCCAGCAGCCAAGCGCGAGGGGGTAATTCACCCCTCCACTTT
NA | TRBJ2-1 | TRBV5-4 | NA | CASSLEDGGYNEQFF | TGTGCCAGTAGCTTGGAGGATGGAGGTTACAATGAGCAGTTCTTC
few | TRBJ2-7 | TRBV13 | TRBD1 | CASSARQGWEQYF | TGTGCCAGCAGCGCCCGACAGGGGTGGGAGCAGTACTTC
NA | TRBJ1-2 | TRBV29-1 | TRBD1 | CSVRTGTVKDYGYTF | TGCAGCGTCAGGACTGGGACAGTTAAGGACTATGGCTACACCTTC
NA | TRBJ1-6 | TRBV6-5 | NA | CASSQGAPRGSPLHF | TGTGCCAGCAGCCAGGGCGCACCCAGAGGTTCACCCCTCCACTTT
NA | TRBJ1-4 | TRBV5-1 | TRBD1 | CASSQGQGNEKLFF | TGCGCCAGCAGCCAGGGACAGGGTAATGAAAAACTGTTTTTT
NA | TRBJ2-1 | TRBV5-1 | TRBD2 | CASSQYSGSNEQFF | TGCGCCAGCAGCCAATATAGCGGGTCCAATGAGCAGTTCTTC
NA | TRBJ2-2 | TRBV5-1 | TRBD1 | CASSSGTGGIYSNTGELFF | TGCGCCAGCAGCTCCGGGACAGGGGGCATATATAGTAACACCGGGGAGCTGTTTTTT
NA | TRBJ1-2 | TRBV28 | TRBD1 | CASNGGDRYNGYTF | TGTGCCAGCAATGGAGGGGACAGATATAATGGCTACACCTTC
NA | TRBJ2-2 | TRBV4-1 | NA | CASSQGGRNTGELFF | TGCGCCAGCAGCCAGGGGGGACGGAACACCGGGGAGCTGTTTTTT
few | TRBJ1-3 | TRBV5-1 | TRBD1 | CASSFNDRGSTGNTIYF | TGCGCCAGCAGCTTTAACGACAGGGGGAGCACTGGAAACACCATATATTTT
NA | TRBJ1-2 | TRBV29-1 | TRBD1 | CSVERNRGTNYGYTF | TGCAGCGTGGAGCGAAACAGGGGCACTAACTATGGCTACACCTTC
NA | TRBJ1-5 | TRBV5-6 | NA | CASSFRPQGNQPQHF | TGTGCCAGCAGCTTCCGACCCCAGGGCAATCAGCCCCAGCATTTT
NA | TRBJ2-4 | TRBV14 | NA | CASSQDGGKNIQYF | TGTGCCAGCAGCCAAGACGGGGGCAAAAACATTCAGTACTTC
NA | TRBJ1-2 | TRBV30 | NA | CAWSVTTYGYTF | TGTGCCTGGAGTGTAACTACCTATGGCTACACCTTC
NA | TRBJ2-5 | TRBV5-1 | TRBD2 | CASSLEGLGGETQYF | TGCGCCAGCAGCTTGGAAGGACTAGGAGGAGAGACCCAGTACTTC